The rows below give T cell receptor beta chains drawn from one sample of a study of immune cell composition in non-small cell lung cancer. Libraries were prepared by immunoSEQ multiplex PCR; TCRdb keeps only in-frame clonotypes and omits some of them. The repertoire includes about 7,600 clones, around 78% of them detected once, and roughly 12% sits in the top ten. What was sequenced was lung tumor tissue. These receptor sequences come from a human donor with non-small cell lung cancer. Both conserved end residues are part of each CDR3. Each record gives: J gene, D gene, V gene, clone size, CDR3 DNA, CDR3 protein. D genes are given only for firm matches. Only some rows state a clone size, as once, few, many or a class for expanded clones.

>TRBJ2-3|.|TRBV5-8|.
TGTGCCAGCAGCTCTCAACGGCGTCCCGCAGATACGCAGTATTTT
CASSSQRRPADTQYF
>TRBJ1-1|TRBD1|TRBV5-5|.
TGTGCCAGCAGCCCGGGACAGGGTATCTCTGAAGCTTTCTTT
CASSPGQGISEAFF
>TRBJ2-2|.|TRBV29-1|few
TGCAGCGTTGACCCGAGACAGACCGGGGAGCTGTTTTTT
CSVDPRQTGELFF
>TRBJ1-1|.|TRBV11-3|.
TGTGCCAGCAGCCTCCGGAATACTGAAGCTTTCTTT
CASSLRNTEAFF
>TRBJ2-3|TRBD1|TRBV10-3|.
TGTGCCATCAGTGACGGACAGGGGGCCACAGATACGCAGTATTTT
CAISDGQGATDTQYF
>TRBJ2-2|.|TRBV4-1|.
TGCGCCAGCAGCCAAGGGTCCGCACGGGGCACCGGGGAGCTGTTTTTT
CASSQGSARGTGELFF
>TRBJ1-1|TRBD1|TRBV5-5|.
TGTGCCAGCAGCTTTGACAGGGACCTCTCGAACACTGAAGCTTTCTTT
CASSFDRDLSNTEAFF
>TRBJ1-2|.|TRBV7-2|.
TGTGCCAGCAGCTTAGTTCATGGGGGGCGAAGGGGCTACACCTTC
CASSLVHGGRRGYTF
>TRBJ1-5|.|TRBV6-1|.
TGTGCCAGCAGTGATGGATGGGGGTTCAGCAATCAGCCCCAGCATTTT
CASSDGWGFSNQPQHF
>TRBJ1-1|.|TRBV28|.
TGTGCCAGCAGGGAGGGTGGGAACACTGAAGCTTTCTTT
CASREGGNTEAFF
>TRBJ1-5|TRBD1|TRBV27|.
TGTGCCAGCAGTTTATCGATCGGACAGGGTAGCAATCAGCCCCAGCATTTT
CASSLSIGQGSNQPQHF
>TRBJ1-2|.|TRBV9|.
TGTGCCAGCAGCAGAGGGGCCGGCTACACCTTC
CASSRGAGYTF
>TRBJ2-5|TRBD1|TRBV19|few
TGTGCCAGTAGTATGGACAGGGCGAGAGAGACCCAGTACTTC
CASSMDRARETQYF
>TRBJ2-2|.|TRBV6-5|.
TGTGCCAGCAGTAGGACAGACACCGGGGAGCTGTTTTTT
CASSRTDTGELFF
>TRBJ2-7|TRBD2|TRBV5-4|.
TGTGCCAGCAGCCCCTCTGGGACTAGCGCGTCTGGGGAGCAGTACTTC
CASSPSGTSASGEQYF
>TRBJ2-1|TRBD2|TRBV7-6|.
TGTGCCAGCAGCCCCGCAGCGGGGGCTTACAATGAGCAGTTCTTC
CASSPAAGAYNEQFF
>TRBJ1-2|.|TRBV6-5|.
TGTGCCAGCAGTTATGGGTATGGCTACACCTTC
CASSYGYGYTF
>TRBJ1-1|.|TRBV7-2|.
TGTGCCAGCAGCCAACTGGGACCTACTGAAGCTTTCTTT
CASSQLGPTEAFF
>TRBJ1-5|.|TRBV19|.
TGTGCCAGTACAGACAGACGCAATCAGCCCCAGCATTTT
CASTDRRNQPQHF
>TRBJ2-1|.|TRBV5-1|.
TGCGCCAGCAGCTTCGTCGCGAGCATGAGTCGTAATGAGCAGTTCTTC
CASSFVASMSRNEQFF
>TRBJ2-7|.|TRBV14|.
TGTGCCAGCAGCCAAGGACAGGATATCTACGAGCAGTACTTC
CASSQGQDIYEQYF
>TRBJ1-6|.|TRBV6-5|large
TGTGCCAGCAGTTATCAAACTAGAATGAGGACACCCCTCCACTTT
CASSYQTRMRTPLHF
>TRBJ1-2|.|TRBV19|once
TGTGCCAGTAGTATATGGGGATTCTACACCTTC
CASSIWGFYTF
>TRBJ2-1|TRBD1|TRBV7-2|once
TGTGCCAGCAGCTTGCGACAGGGTCGTTTCAATGAGCAGTTCTTC
CASSLRQGRFNEQFF
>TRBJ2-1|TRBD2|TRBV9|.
TGTGCCAGCAGCGTCCCTAGCGGACCCTACAATGAGCAGTTCTTC
CASSVPSGPYNEQFF
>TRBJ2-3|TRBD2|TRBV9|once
TGTGCCAGCAGCGTAACAGCGGGGGGGGCCTTAGATACGCAGTATTTT
CASSVTAGGALDTQYF
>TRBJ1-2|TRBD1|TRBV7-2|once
TGTGCCAGCAGCTTCGGGACAGGGGGAGACTATGGCTACACCTTC
CASSFGTGGDYGYTF
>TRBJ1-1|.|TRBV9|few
TGTGCCAGCAGCGTAGAACGGAGGAACACTGAAGCTTTCTTT
CASSVERRNTEAFF
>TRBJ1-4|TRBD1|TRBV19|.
TGTGCCAGTATAGGGACAGGGCGGGAAAAACTGTTTTTT
CASIGTGREKLFF
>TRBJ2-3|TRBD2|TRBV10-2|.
TGCGCCAGCAGTGACCCAGCGGGGGGCCTTACGCAGTATTTT
CASSDPAGGLTQYF
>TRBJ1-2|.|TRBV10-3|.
TGTGCCATCAGTCAGAGACCCAGGGACTCAGGGATATATGGCTACACCTTC
CAISQRPRDSGIYGYTF
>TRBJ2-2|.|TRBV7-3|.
TGTGCCAGCAGCTTAATGGGCCCTGGAAGCGGGGAGCTGTTTTTT
CASSLMGPGSGELFF
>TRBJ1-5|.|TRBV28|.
TGTGCCAGCATTGACGGGTCGTATAGCAATCAGCCCCAGCATTTT
CASIDGSYSNQPQHF
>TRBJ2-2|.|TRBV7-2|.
TGTGCCAGCAGCTTAGTCGTTAGCCGGGTGAACACCGGGGAGCTGTTTTTT
CASSLVVSRVNTGELFF
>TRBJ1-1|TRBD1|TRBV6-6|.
TGTGCCAGCAGATCCGGGACAGGTTACATGAACACTGAAGCTTTCTTT
CASRSGTGYMNTEAFF
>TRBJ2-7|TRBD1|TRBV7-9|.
TGTGCCAGCAGCTTTACAGGGGGTGGGTACGAGCAGTACTTC
CASSFTGGGYEQYF
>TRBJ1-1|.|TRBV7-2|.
TGTGCCAGCAGCTTATACCCAGGGGATAACACTGAAGCTTTCTTT
CASSLYPGDNTEAFF
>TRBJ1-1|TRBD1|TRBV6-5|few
TGTGCCAGCAGCAAACTCGGACAGGTGAGGGGAGCTTTCTTT
CASSKLGQVRGAFF
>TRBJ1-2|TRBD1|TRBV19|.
TGTGCCGCAGGACAGGACTATGGCTACACCTTC
CAAGQDYGYTF
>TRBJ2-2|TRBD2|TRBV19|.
TGTGCCAGTAGTATCGGGGGGGTTACCGGGGAGCTGTTTTTT
CASSIGGVTGELFF
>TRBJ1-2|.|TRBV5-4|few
TGTGCCAGCAGCGGAGGAGACGGGGGCTACACCTTC
CASSGGDGGYTF
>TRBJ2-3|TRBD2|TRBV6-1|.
TGTGCCAGCAGACTTAGCGGGGGGATAAATACGCAGTATTTT
CASRLSGGINTQYF
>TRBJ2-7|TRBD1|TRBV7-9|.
TGTGCCAGCAGCTTAGCCGGGACAGGGGTTCTCTACGAGCAGTACTTC
CASSLAGTGVLYEQYF
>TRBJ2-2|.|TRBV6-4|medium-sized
TGTGCCAGCAGTGAAGGGGACACCGGGGAGCTGTTTTTT
CASSEGDTGELFF
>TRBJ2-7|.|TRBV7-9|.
TGTGCCAGCAGCTTAGGGACCTACGAGCAGTACTTC
CASSLGTYEQYF
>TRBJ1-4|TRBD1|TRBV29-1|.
TGCAGCGTCGCGGACAGGGGGCTCGGAAAACTGTTTTTT
CSVADRGLGKLFF
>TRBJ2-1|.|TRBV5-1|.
TGCGCCAGCAGCTTGGAGTCCTACAATGGGCAGTTCTTC
CASSLESYNGQFF
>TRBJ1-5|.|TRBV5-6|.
TGTGCCAGCAGCTTGAGGGTGGGGTCGGATAGCAATCAGCCCCAGCATTTT
CASSLRVGSDSNQPQHF
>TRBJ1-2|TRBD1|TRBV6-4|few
TGTGCCAGCAGTGACGGGCAGGGGGGTTATGGCTACACCTTC
CASSDGQGGYGYTF
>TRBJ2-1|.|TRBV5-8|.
TGTGCCAGCAGCTTGGAGACCGGAAATAATGAGCAGTTCTTC
CASSLETGNNEQFF
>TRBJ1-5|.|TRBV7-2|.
TGTGCCAGCAGCCCTGTGGCGGGGAGCAATCAGCCCCAGCATTTT
CASSPVAGSNQPQHF
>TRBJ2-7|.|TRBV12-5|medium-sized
TGTGCTAGTGCCGTCGACAGCTCCTACGAGCAGTACTTC
CASAVDSSYEQYF
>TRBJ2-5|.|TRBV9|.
TGTGCCAGCAGCGTCGCCGGGTCCCAAAGGGAGACCCAGTACTTC
CASSVAGSQRETQYF
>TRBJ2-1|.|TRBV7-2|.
TGTGCCAGCAGCCTCGGGAAGCAGTTCTTC
CASSLGKQFF
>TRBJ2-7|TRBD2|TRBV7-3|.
TGTGCCAGCAGCCTTGGGGGGACGGGACTACCATACGAGCAGTACTTC
CASSLGGTGLPYEQYF